One and the same sample provided the 11 T cell receptor beta chains below, sequenced in a study of cytomegalovirus exposure and HLA in healthy donors. PCR amplification relied on 60 Vbeta primers (plus 13 Jbeta primers). TCRdb's table, derived via immunoSEQ multiplex PCR, lists solely in-frame clones and lacks some. Among some 80,000 clones, around 85% were seen once, and the ten largest hold around an eighth. The material sequenced was PBMCs. These receptors were taken from a human donor in good health.

The chain recombines TRBV25-1 with TRBJ1-2; D is unclear. CDR1 MGHDK and CDR2 SYGVNS come from the germline V gene. The CDR3 contains 14 residues. V was pared by 6 bases and J by 7 bases, with 18 bases between. CDR3 amino acids: CASSPTTGEGGYTF. The CDR3 coding sequence is TGTGCCAGCAGCCCGACCACCGGGGAAGGTGGCTACACCTTC.

The gene calls are TRBV7-9 and TRBJ2-1, with 10 bases fitting TRBD2. CDR1 is SEHNR, CDR2 FQNEAQ, per germline (reference sequence). V lost 8 bases, J lost 8 bases, and 6 bases stayed unmatched. This CDR3 region has 13 residues. CDR3 DNA sequence: TGTGCCAGCGAGCGGGGGGGCTGGGATGAGCAGTTCTTC. Translation: CASERGGWDEQFF.

Regarding this clone: At one end, the junction sequence differs from germline, possibly due to a read error. The chain employs TRBV15 and TRBJ1-5; a weak D match, TRBD1 (6 bases). The CDR3 totals 14 residues. CDR1 and CDR2 from the germline V gene are LNHNV and YYDKDF (reference sequence). In DNA, the CDR3 is TGTGCCACCAGCGGGACAACGGACAATCAGCCCCAGAATTTT. Encoded protein: CATSGTTDNQPQNF.

This clone was observed a few times. The chain joins TRBV5-4 to TRBJ1-4; D gene uncertain. Trimming pared 4 bases from V and 4 bases from J, leaving 14 bases between. The CDR3 runs to 15 residues. Germline V gives CDR1 SGHNT, CDR2 YYREEE (reference sequence). The CDR3 DNA is TGTGCCAGCAGCGAGGACGGACTCTTTAATGAAAAACTGTTTTTT. Its protein is CASSEDGLFNEKLFF.

This chain connects TRBV9 to TRBJ1-1; D is unresolved. The CDR3 length is 15 residues. Germline assignment: CDR1 SGDLS and CDR2 YYNGEE. With 4 bases removed from V and 5 bases from J, the gap between germline ends came to 18 bases. CDR3 nucleotide sequence: TGTGCCAGCAGCCCCCGAGGAGGTGGTGGGACTGAAGCTTTCTTT. Its protein is CASSPRGGGGTEAFF.

CDR3 sequence: CASSQDRTAAGRAIYGYTF. The CDR3 DNA reads TGTGCCAGCAGCCAAGATAGAACTGCCGCCGGCAGGGCAATCTATGGCTACACCTTC. The rearrangement uses TRBV4-2 and TRBJ1-2; D possibly corresponds to TRBD1 (5 bases). This CDR3 has 19 amino acids. CDR1 and CDR2 from the germline V gene are LGHNA and YNFKEQ. The V gene lost 0 bases and the J gene lost 4 bases, with 24 bases spanning the gap.

This clone was picked up a small number of times. This sequence joins TRBV5-1 and TRBJ2-1; 11 bases are a match to TRBD2. This CDR3 contains 20 residues. The trim removed 3 bases at V and 0 bases at J, leaving 14 bases unmatched. Germline V CDR1 and CDR2: SGHRS, YFSETQ. The CDR3 nucleotides read TGCGCCAGCAGCTCGCGGGCCGGGACTAGCGGTGCCAGCTCCTACAATGAGCAGTTCTTC. Translation gives CASSSRAGTSGASSYNEQFF.

The chain combines TRBV7-2 with TRBJ2-3; the match to TRBD1 covers 9 bases. The CDR3 extends over 15 amino acids. After removal of 6 bases from V and 0 bases from J, the junction contained 4 bases not matched to a gene. Germline V CDR1 and CDR2: SGHTA, FQGNSA. The CDR3 reads CASRGQGNSTDTQYF. The CDR3 DNA follows: TGTGCCAGCAGGGGACAGGGAAATAGCACAGATACGCAGTATTTT.

The J gene is TRBJ2-7, the V gene TRBV6-1; possible D gene TRBD2, 7 bases. Trimming pared 2 bases from V and 5 bases from J, leaving 25 bases between. The germline CDR1 and CDR2 sequences are MNHNS and SASEGT. There are 18 residues in the CDR3. CDR3 nucleotides: TGTGCCAGCAGTGAATACGGGGAGGGGCAGGGGCGCTTCGACGAGCAGTACTTC. Translated, it gives CASSEYGEGQGRFDEQYF.

The CDR3 here is CASSRDLGQGVGNIQYF. The CDR3, as DNA: TGTGCCAGCAGCCGAGACCTAGGACAGGGGGTCGGAAACATTCAGTACTTC. The chain uses TRBV7-2 and TRBJ2-4, with TRBD1 matching 10 bases. Germline V CDR1 and CDR2: SGHTA, FQGNSA. The CDR3 runs 17 residues. V was pared by 5 bases and J by 6 bases, with 13 bases of the junction left unmatched.

The J gene is TRBJ2-5, the V gene TRBV4-3; D possibly corresponds to TRBD1 (5 bases). The CDR3 has 14 residues. The V and J ends lost 5 bases and 5 bases respectively, with 15 bases between them. Germline V gives CDR1 LGHNA, CDR2 YSLEER. The CDR3 spells CASSLDITRETQYF. The CDR3 DNA sequence: TGCGCCAGCAGCTTGGACATAACCAGGGAGACCCAGTACTTC.